This T cell receptor (beta chain) was recovered during a study of preoperative IRX-2 immunotherapy in early breast cancer. Treatment indicated: preoperative locoregional IRX-2 cytokine immunotherapy. This phase Ib study tested locoregional IRX-2 cytokine immunotherapy given before surgery. CDR1 and CDR2 from the germline V gene are KGHSH and LQKENI. J was trimmed by 5 bases and V by 1 base; bases with no gene match: 13. The CDR3 is 18 residues long. Method: immunoSEQ multiplex PCR; TCRdb's copy keeps in-frame clones and lacks some. This table holds some 99,000 clones, about nine tenths found once. The receptor was isolated from a human donor with breast cancer. Sequencing was performed on tumor tissue, taken after IRX-2 immunotherapy. J is TRBJ1-1 and V is TRBV18; TRBD1 matches 10 bases. The DNA for the CDR3 is TGTGCCAGCTCACCACTCGAGCGCCTGGGACAGGGGAGAACTGAAGCTTTCTTT. Amino acids: CASSPLERLGQGRTEAFF. The full variable domain, completed using reference TRBV18 and TRBJ1-1, is NAGVMQNPRHLVRRRGQEARLRCSPMKGHSHVYWYRQLPEEGLKFMVYLQKENIIDESGMPKERFSAEFPKEGPSILRIQQVVRGDSAAYFCASSPLERLGQGRTEAFFGQGTRLTVV.